This T cell receptor (beta chain) was retrieved from a study of PD-1 blockade in classical Hodgkin lymphoma (dated by TCRdb to the early 2020s). With regard to the full study: Nivolumab dosing was 3 mg/kg intravenously every 2 weeks, continuing until either disease progression or unacceptable toxicity. The study used CyTOF and TCR beta sequencing to define a peripheral blood immune signature of response to PD-1 blockade in classical Hodgkin lymphoma. Broader findings and caveats from the paper: The study was restricted to a single clinical trial cohort, and the causes of repertoire differences, possibly disease activity or prior therapy, were left undefined. Among trial patients, those achieving complete response had baseline diversity similar to that of newly diagnosed patients, while diversity was significantly lower in partial responders and progressors. CD4+ but not CD8+ TCR diversity rose significantly by C4D1 (p=0.0027 vs p=0.16), most apparent in complete responders (p=0.02). Lower diversity was observed in patients in whom nivolumab was started less than 1 year after ASCT, and these patients were excluded from later analyses so that confounding by immune reconstitution would be avoided. Baseline TCR diversity was reported to be lower in newly diagnosed patients than in healthy donors, and even lower in relapsed/refractory patients.

The intended sense of this specimen's time point label: cycle 4 day 1 (C4D1), after less than seven weeks of nivolumab. Every trial patient had relapsed following autologous stem cell transplantation, and prior brentuximab vedotin exposure was what differed among cohorts A, B and C. Using a Miltenyi CD4+ T cell isolation kit, CD4+ T cells were purified from thawed PBMCs through magnetic negative selection. The trial cohort was composed of roughly 60 patients with relapsed/refractory classical Hodgkin lymphoma, for whom complete response, partial response or progressive disease was recorded as best overall response. Single-agent nivolumab was administered to trial patients in the multi-cohort phase II CheckMate 205 trial. An independent review committee assessed best overall response by applying the 2007 International Working Group response criteria. Trial PBMCs were collected immediately before nivolumab initiation (C1D1) and during therapy at cycle 2 day 1 and cycle 4 day 1. Peripheral blood was collected in 8 mL Vacutainer Cell Preparation Tubes, from which PBMCs were isolated by centrifugation and then cryopreserved. Purified CD4+ and CD8+ fractions were prepared only for cases where an additional PBMC sample was available. Magnetically labelled cells were removed on LS columns in a quadroMACS separator, and the flow-through was retained as the purified fraction.

The Qiagen DNeasy kit was used to extract genomic DNA both from unsorted PBMCs and from the negatively selected CD4+ and CD8+ fractions. TCR beta CDR3 regions were subjected to amplification by immunoSEQ multiplex PCR with primers that anneal to V and J segments. Amplification bias was minimized using a synthetic immune receptor repertoire, and residual bias was removed computationally after sequencing. Per the authors' processing: Repertoire diversity was quantified as the Shannon entropy index using custom Python scripts. Unsorted, CD4+ and CD8+ repertoires were analyzed separately, except in combined analyses where CD4+ and CD8+ sequences were merged in silico. Clonal expansion was defined as a frequency increase of at least 2-fold after treatment compared with C1D1, and clones undetected at baseline were assigned a pseudocount of 0.5. Clones with 0 or 1 copy at C1D1 were defined as singleton clones, while clones with 2 or more copies were defined as non-singleton clones. Clones expanded in unsorted samples were assigned a CD4+, CD8+ or unknown annotation through matching of protein sequences in sorted samples from the same patient. Wilcoxon tests were applied to paired samples to test diversity changes from C1D1 to C4D1. This is the immuneACCESS table as TCRdb keeps it, with only in-frame sequences that have V and J called. A part of the clones is gone; compared with another copy, unresolved V genes explain less than half, and the rest is unexplained. V and J calls and clone size are those listed in that table; D and trimming were worked out from the DNA. This sample is represented by about 12,000 clones; about 80% of them were singletons. The ten largest account for 0.75% to 0.95% of the sample.

V is clipped by 6 bases and J by 4 bases, and the sequence between their germline boundaries is 18 bases long. CDR1 and CDR2, looked up from the germline V gene (reference sequence), are SEHNR and FQNEAQ. The CDR3 measures 15 amino acids from cysteine to phenylalanine. Solely the CDR3 DNA is kept, with 45 bases framed from the first base. A remark on this clone: Its antigen remains unidentified. The input lacks base qualities; no much larger clone sits a single base away.

This sequence originates from a human donor with classical Hodgkin lymphoma. The sequencing here drew on CD4+ T cells from blood, taken before the fourth cycle of nivolumab. In this chain, TRBV7-9 is recombined with TRBJ1-2; the D gene is possibly TRBD1, with 5 bases matching. The CDR3 sequence is CASSLLGGASYGYTF. Here is the DNA: TGTGCCAGCAGTCTTCTCGGAGGGGCGAGCTATGGCTACACCTTC.